This T cell receptor (beta chain) was recorded in a study of blood T cell repertoires in COVID-19. The V and J ends lost 5 bases and 5 bases, in that order; junction bases with no gene match: 7. The germline CDR1 and CDR2 sequences are SEHNR and FQNEAQ (reference sequence). CDR3 length: 16 amino acids. This table comes from immunoSEQ multiplex PCR, and its TCRdb copy is limited to in-frame clones, with some not included. The top ten clones hold about 3.3% of a sample with 240,000 or so clones, approximately 83% of them seen once. The sequenced sample consisted of PBMCs or T cells enriched from blood (not recorded which). The TCR originated in a woman aged 35 to 49 with acute COVID-19. The chain combines TRBV7-9 with TRBJ2-1; 12 positions agree with TRBD2. DNA for the CDR3: TGTGCCAGCAGCGACTTACTAGCGGGAGGACACAATGAGCAGTTCTTC. Amino acids: CASSDLLAGGHNEQFF.